The 30 T cell receptor beta chains below come from one sample, sequenced in a study of T cell responses to AZD1222 COVID-19 vaccine. TCRdb keeps only in-frame clones here, not all; method: immunoSEQ multiplex PCR. The data hold some 150,000 clones, with approximately 86% observed a single time. Sample: peripheral blood, taken on day 0 of AZD1222 vaccination. All receptors derive from an adult in good health.

J is TRBJ2-7 and V is TRBV11-2; possibly TRBD2 for D (5 bases). Trimming took off 3 bases at V and 1 base at J, with 13 bases between the two ends. The CDR3 runs to 15 residues. The germline CDR1 and CDR2 sequences are SGHAT and FQNNGV. The CDR3 spells CASSFYGGPSYEQYF. DNA of the CDR3: TGTGCCAGCAGCTTTTATGGCGGGCCGTCCTACGAGCAGTACTTC. The full variable domain, completed using reference TRBV11-2 and TRBJ2-7, is EAGVAQSPRYKIIEKRQSVAFWCNPISGHATLYWYQQILGQGPKLLIQFQNNGVVDDSQLPKDRFSAERLKGVDSTLKIQPAKLEDSAVYLCASSFYGGPSYEQYFGPGTRLTVT.

The CDR3 spells CASSPGTGGLTQPQHF. The CDR3 bases are TGTGCCAGCAGCCCAGGGACAGGGGGTCTCACTCAGCCCCAGCATTTT. This chain links TRBV3-1 (or the pseudogene TRBV3-2) with TRBJ1-5, with 11 bases aligning to TRBD1. The CDR3 runs 16 residues. CDR1 is LGHDT and CDR2 is YNNKEL in the germline V gene (reference sequence). J was trimmed by 6 bases and V by 4 bases; bases with no gene match: 8.

The chain links TRBV10-3 to TRBJ2-6; D ambiguous. Per the germline V gene, CDR1 is ENHRY and CDR2 is SYGVKD. Trimming removed 10 bases from V and 0 bases from J, with 10 bases in between. The CDR3 spans 14 residues. The CDR3 DNA is TGTGCCACCTACAAAGACTCTGGGGCCAACGTCCTGACTTTC. Translation: CATYKDSGANVLTF.

The chain uses TRBV15 and TRBJ2-7, with D possibly called TRBD1 or TRBD2 (5 bases each). CDR1 is LNHNV, CDR2 YYDKDF, per germline (reference sequence). The CDR3 spans 15 residues. The V end was cut by 0 bases, the J end by 3 bases, with 12 bases between. DNA of the CDR3: TGTGCCACCAGCAGAGAGGGGGATATCGGCTACGAGCAGTACTTC. Protein product: CATSREGDIGYEQYF. The entire variable domain, with the rest obtained from reference TRBV15 and TRBJ2-7, is as follows: DAMVIQNPRYQVTQFGKPVTLSCSQTLNHNVMYWYQQKSSQAPKLLFHYYDKDFNNEADTPDNFQSRRPNTSFCFLDIRSPGLGDTAMYLCATSREGDIGYEQYFGPGTRLTVT.

The chain has TRBV28 and TRBJ1-1, with D possibly TRBD1 on 6 matching bases. The germline V gene has CDR1 MDHEN and CDR2 SYDVKM. This CDR3 comprises 14 residues. Deletions cut 8 bases from V and 1 base from J, with 14 bases between. The CDR3: CASGGGGPNTEAFF. Written as DNA, the CDR3 is TGTGCCAGCGGTGGCGGGGGGCCGAACACTGAAGCTTTCTTT.

V is TRBV15 and J is TRBJ2-1; 7 positions match TRBD2. The CDR3 is 16 amino acids. V lost 1 base and J lost 1; bases outside the gene matches: 4. Germline CDR1 is LNHNV and CDR2 is YYDKDF (reference sequence). Written as DNA, the CDR3 is TGTGCCACCAGCAGAGGACTAGCCAAATCCTACAATGAGCAGTTCTTC. Its protein is CATSRGLAKSYNEQFF.

This chain links TRBV2 with TRBJ2-1, with a tentative D call TRBD2 (6 bases). V shed 1 base and J shed 10 bases, with 11 bases lying between them. Germline V gene lookup returns CDR1 SNHLY and CDR2 FYNNEI. The CDR3 loop spans 13 amino acids. This CDR3 is CASSEVAVYEQFF. In nucleotides, the CDR3 is TGTGCCAGCAGTGAAGTAGCGGTCTACGAGCAGTTCTTC.

The rearrangement links TRBV30 to TRBJ1-1; D gene uncertain. Germline CDR1 and CDR2: GTSNPN and SVGIG (reference sequence). This CDR3 is built from 12 residues. V lost 3 bases and J lost 6, with 11 bases in between. The CDR3 sequence is CAWSKRGAEAFF. The CDR3, as DNA: TGTGCCTGGAGCAAACGGGGTGCTGAAGCTTTCTTT.

This chain's CDR3 is CASSILVTGGNQPQHF. The CDR3 nucleotides read TGTGCCAGTAGTATACTCGTGACAGGGGGGAATCAGCCCCAGCATTTT. The chain carries TRBV19 and TRBJ1-5; 9 nucleotides agree with TRBD1. Trimming cost V 2 bases and J 4 bases; bases outside gene matches: 6. Germline loops: CDR1 LNHDA, CDR2 SQIVND (reference sequence). The length of the CDR3 is 16 residues.

The gene calls are TRBV6-2 or TRBV6-3 and TRBJ1-2; no firm D call. V lost 2 bases and J lost 8, with 18 bases in between. The germline CDR1 and CDR2 sequences are MNHEY and SVGEGT. The CDR3 is 15 residues long. The chain's CDR3 is CASSYRAPPGPGYTF. The CDR3, as DNA: TGTGCCAGCAGTTACAGGGCACCTCCGGGCCCCGGCTACACCTTC.

This sequence joins TRBV27 and TRBJ1-1; 8 bases are shared with TRBD1. The V gene end was trimmed by 5 bases and the J gene end by 7 bases; junction bases not matched to a gene: 12. The CDR3 consists of 15 residues. Germline V gives CDR1 MNHEY, CDR2 SMNVEV (reference sequence). CDR3 DNA sequence: TGTGCCAGCAGTCCGGACCCGGGACAGGCTGATGAAGCTTTCTTT. It yields the protein CASSPDPGQADEAFF.

The V and J genes are TRBV29-1 and TRBJ1-2, with 7 bases matching TRBD1. The CDR3 is made up of 13 amino acids. The ends lost 4 bases at V and 8 bases at J; junction bases unmatched: 10. The germline gives CDR1 SQVTM, CDR2 ANQGSEA. CDR3 coding DNA: TGCAGCGTTGGGTTGACAGGGTTACGCGGCTACACCTTC. This encodes CSVGLTGLRGYTF.

This clone was seen more than once but under ten times. This chain connects TRBV10-2 to TRBJ1-3; no clear D gene. This CDR3 contains 14 residues. Germline lookup yields CDR1 WSHSY and CDR2 SAAADI. The V gene lost 6 bases and the J gene lost 4 bases, with 13 bases spanning the gap. CDR3: CASRPPLTGNTIYF. CDR3 DNA: TGCGCCAGCAGGCCCCCCCTAACGGGAAACACCATATATTTT.

This chain uses TRBV24-1 with TRBJ2-7; D not resolved. The CDR3 is made up of 12 amino acids. Germline V gene sequence: CDR1 KGHDR, CDR2 SFDVKD. V gave up 8 bases and J gave up 2 bases, with 9 bases separating them. The CDR3 sequence is CATIRLAYEQYF. The CDR3 DNA reads as TGTGCCACCATAAGGTTGGCCTACGAGCAGTACTTC.

This chain uses TRBV4-3 with TRBJ2-1; the D gene is possibly TRBD2 (6 bases). The ends were cut back, 5 bases at V and 2 bases at J, with 16 bases in the middle. CDR3 size: 16 residues. Germline CDR1 LGHNA, CDR2 YSLEER. The CDR3 bases are TGCGCCAGCAGCGGCCCTATGGTAGCGGCCTACAATGAGCAGTTCTTC. It is translated as CASSGPMVAAYNEQFF.

This clone appeared once. CDR3 bases: TGTGCCAGCAGCTCCAGGACTAGATCGGGACAGTTCTTC. Translating it yields CASSSRTRSGQFF. The chain combines TRBV5-4 with TRBJ2-1, with 7 bases fitting TRBD2. Germline lookup yields CDR1 SGHNT and CDR2 YYREEE (reference sequence). With 3 bases clipped from V and 13 bases from J, the junction kept 10 bases outside the gene matches. The CDR3 is 13 amino acids.

The V call is TRBV7-6, the J call TRBJ1-4; D not certain. The CDR3 is made up of 15 amino acids. V gave up 1 base and J gave up 8 bases, with 14 bases separating them. Germline loops: CDR1 SGHVS, CDR2 FNYEAQ. The CDR3 region is CASSLEFRSGEKLFF. CDR3 nucleotide sequence: TGTGCCAGCAGCTTAGAGTTCCGATCTGGCGAAAAACTGTTTTTT.

This clone came up once. The rearrangement uses TRBV19 and TRBJ2-2, with 8 bases fitting TRBD1. V dropped 6 bases and J dropped 5; count of bases not matched to a gene: 2. This CDR3 spans 13 amino acids. CDR1 and CDR2 (germline): LNHDA, SQIVND (reference sequence). CDR3 protein: CASRDRGTGELFF. The CDR3 region has the DNA TGTGCCAGTAGAGACAGGGGAACCGGGGAGCTGTTTTTT.

This clone was seen only once. The J gene is TRBJ2-1, the V gene TRBV4-2, with D tentatively TRBD2 (5 bases). The CDR3 extends over 16 amino acids. The germline V gene encodes CDR1 LGHNA and CDR2 YNFKEQ. V was clipped by 4 bases and J by 0 bases, with 13 bases between them. The DNA for the CDR3 is TGTGCCAGCAGCCTAGAACTAGGCAGCTCCTACAATGAGCAGTTCTTC. This sequence encodes CASSLELGSSYNEQFF.

This chain uses TRBV6-5 with TRBJ1-6; no reliable D call. The germline V gene has CDR1 MNHEY and CDR2 SVGAGI. The length of the CDR3 is 15 residues. Trimming shortened V by 8 bases and J by 1 base, and 12 bases separated the two germline ends. The CDR3 spells CASYTGESYNSPLHF. CDR3 DNA: TGTGCCAGCTATACCGGGGAATCCTATAATTCACCCCTCCACTTT.

The chain recombines TRBV4-1 with TRBJ1-5, with TRBD1 as a possible D gene (5 bases). V was clipped by 6 bases and J by 1 base, with 16 bases between them. This CDR3 spans 16 amino acids. Germline values: CDR1 MGHRA, CDR2 YSYEKL. The chain's CDR3 is CASRPTQGPSNQPQHF. CDR3 DNA: TGCGCCAGCAGGCCTACCCAGGGACCGAGCAATCAGCCCCAGCATTTT.

The chain has TRBV27 and TRBJ1-1, with D hard to call. Germline V CDR1 and CDR2: MNHEY, SMNVEV (reference sequence). Trimming cost V 5 bases and J 1 base, with 14 bases left between them. The CDR3 contains 15 residues. CDR3 DNA: TGTGCCAGCAGTCCTCTGGGCGGGGAGAACACTGAAGCTTTCTTT. Translation: CASSPLGGENTEAFF.

This chain uses TRBV5-8 with TRBJ2-6; D is ambiguous. Germline CDR1 and CDR2: SGHTS and YDEGEE. The CDR3 consists of 16 residues. The germline V and J ends were trimmed by 1 base and 4 bases, with 12 bases remaining between them. Here the CDR3 DNA reads TGTGCCAGCAGCTTGCCAGGCGACAACGGGGCCAACGTCCTGACTTTC. Its translation: CASSLPGDNGANVLTF.

In its sample, this clone was seen once. The chain couples TRBV20-1 to TRBJ2-1; D remains ambiguous. There are 11 residues in the CDR3. CDR1 and CDR2 from the germline V gene are DFQATT and SNEGSKA (reference sequence). The germline V and J ends were trimmed by 3 bases and 10 bases, with 10 bases remaining between them. The CDR3 region is CSASPRQEQFF. For the CDR3, the DNA is TGCAGTGCTAGCCCGCGCCAAGAGCAGTTCTTC.

The rearrangement joins TRBV6-5 to TRBJ2-1; 9 bases agree with TRBD2. CDR3 length: 14 amino acids. Germline CDR1 MNHEY, CDR2 SVGAGI. The V gene end was trimmed by 7 bases and the J gene end by 6 bases; junction bases not matched to a gene: 7. In nucleotides, the CDR3 is TGTGCCAGCACGAGTTTAGCGGGGGTCAATGAGCAGTTCTTC. Residues: CASTSLAGVNEQFF.

The chain uses TRBV30 and TRBJ2-6; maybe TRBD2 (6 bases). The V and J ends lost 3 bases and 0 bases respectively, with 15 bases between them. Germline CDR1 is GTSNPN and CDR2 is SVGIG (reference sequence). There are 17 residues in the CDR3. CDR3 sequence reads: CAWRGLFSISGANVLTF. The CDR3 coding sequence is TGTGCCTGGAGGGGACTCTTCTCGATCTCTGGGGCCAACGTCCTGACTTTC.

The chain recombines TRBV28 with TRBJ1-5, with 10 positions matching TRBD1. This CDR3 region has 14 residues. The germline V gene has CDR1 MDHEN and CDR2 SYDVKM. Trimming cost V 7 bases and J 7 bases; bases outside gene matches: 7. As DNA, the CDR3 is TGTGCCAGCATCTTGACAGGGGGCGAACAGCCCCAGCATTTT. Residues: CASILTGGEQPQHF.

The chain joins TRBV7-8 to TRBJ2-2; no definite D call. The V end was cut by 3 bases, the J end by 0 bases, with 8 bases between. Germline CDR1 SGHVS, CDR2 FQNEAQ. The CDR3 contains 15 residues. The CDR3 region is CASSFFSSNTGELFF. The CDR3 DNA follows: TGTGCCAGCAGCTTTTTTAGTTCGAACACCGGGGAGCTGTTTTTT.

The chain combines TRBV7-2 with TRBJ1-4; D gene unclear. Trimming pared 4 bases from V and 6 bases from J, leaving 12 bases between. Per germline, CDR1 SGHTA and CDR2 FQGNSA. This CDR3 has 14 residues. In nucleotides, the CDR3 is TGTGCCAGCAGCTCGGGAGGACCGGATGAAAAACTGTTTTTT. Its translation is CASSSGGPDEKLFF.

CDR3 DNA: TGTGCCAGCAGTCAGCGCTGGGACAGGCTTCCGGGGGAGCAGTACTTC. Protein product: CASSQRWDRLPGEQYF. The chain combines TRBV6-6 with TRBJ2-7; 8 bases are a match to TRBD1. The CDR3 is 16 amino acids. Trimming cost V 5 bases and J 7 bases; bases outside gene matches: 16. The germline gives CDR1 MNHNY, CDR2 SVGAGI (reference sequence).